The sequence of this TCR beta chain was determined in a study of shared clonotypes between healthy human individuals. Study-level results: With a handful of donors compared, 4.5% to 6.5% of naive CD4 clonotypes were shared. Memory subsets generally showed smaller estimated richness than naive subsets did.

As handled by the study authors: Filtering differed for immunoSEQ, which gave only junction sequences without quality scores. Sequencing used immunoSEQ multiplex PCR; TCRdb keeps in-frame clones, though not all of them. D and trimming were read from the DNA, whereas the V and J calls and clone size are those reported in that table. The data show around 2.5 million clones, with roughly 93% seen just once and about 0.39% held by the top ten. This clone was observed once. Its specificity is unknown. Per germline, CDR1 SNHLY and CDR2 FYNNEI. V was shortened by 7 bases and J by 4 bases, with 13 bases between the two germline ends. CDR3 size: 13 residues.

The receptor was isolated from a man aged 18 to 30 in good health. Some clones in this sample may be carry-over from other donors' samples. V is TRBV2 and J is TRBJ1-2; D not certain. The sample consisted of naive CD4+ T cells from PBMCs. Subset noted: CD45RA+ positively selected. In DNA, the CDR3 is TGTGCCAGCACCGACGGTTGGCGCTATGGCTACACCTTC. Protein sequence: CASTDGWRYGYTF.